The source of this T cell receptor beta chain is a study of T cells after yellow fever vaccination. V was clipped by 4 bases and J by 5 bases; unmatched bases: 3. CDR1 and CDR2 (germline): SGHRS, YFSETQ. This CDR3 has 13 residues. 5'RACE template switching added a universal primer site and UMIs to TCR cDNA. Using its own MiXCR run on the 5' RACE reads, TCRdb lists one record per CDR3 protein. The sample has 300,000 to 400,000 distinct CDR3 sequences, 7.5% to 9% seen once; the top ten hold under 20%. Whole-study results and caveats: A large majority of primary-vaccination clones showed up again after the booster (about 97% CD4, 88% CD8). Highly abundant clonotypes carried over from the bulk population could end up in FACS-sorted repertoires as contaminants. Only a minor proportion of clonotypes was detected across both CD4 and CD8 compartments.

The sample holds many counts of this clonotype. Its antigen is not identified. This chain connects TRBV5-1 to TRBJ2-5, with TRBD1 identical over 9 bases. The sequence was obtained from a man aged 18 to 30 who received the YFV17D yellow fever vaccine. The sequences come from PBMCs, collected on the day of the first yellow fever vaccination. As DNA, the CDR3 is TGCGCCAGCAGCAGAGGGACAGGGGAGACCCAGTACTTC. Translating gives CASSRGTGETQYF.